The sample holds a few counts of the clone carrying this T cell receptor beta chain. Its antigen is unknown. 5'RACE with constant-segment primers yielded barcoded, UMI-tagged TCR alpha and TCR beta cDNA libraries. TCRdb passed the 5' RACE reads through MiXCR, listing each CDR3 protein once. The sample yields 270,000 or so distinct CDR3 sequences, roughly a sixth seen once. The data stem from a study of T-cell memory formation after mild COVID-19. General study results and limits: Pre-infection memory carried some responding clones, suggesting that cross-reactive memory joined. Shrinking CD4+ clones resided mostly in CM and EM, and CD8+ ones in EMRA. There was a balanced CD4/CD8 profile in clones contracting day 15 to 85, and later expanders leaned CD4+.

Germline trimming cut 4 bases from V and 1 base from J; bases unmatched to any gene: 14. Germline-derived CDR1 and CDR2 are SGHRS and YFSETQ. This CDR3 region has 19 residues. V and J are TRBV5-1 and TRBJ2-3; 11 bases align to TRBD2. This receptor was taken from a young man who had mild COVID-19 (a few samples of this study predate the infection). Cell type and time point are not known. The sequenced sample consisted of PBMCs or a T cell subset sorted from them (not recorded which). The CDR3 sequence is CASSHFGIAGGPGTDTQYF. The CDR3 DNA sequence: TGCGCCAGCAGCCACTTCGGAATAGCGGGGGGGCCTGGCACAGATACGCAGTATTTT. The full variable domain, in which reference TRBV5-1 and TRBJ2-3 provide the parts outside the CDR3, is KAGVTQTPRYLIKTRGQQVTLSCSPISGHRSVSWYQQTPGQGLQFLFEYFSETQRNKGNFPGRFSGRQFSNSRSEMNVSTLELGDSALYLCASSHFGIAGGPGTDTQYFGPGTRLTVL.